One and the same sample provided the 25 T cell receptor beta chains below, sequenced in a study of T-cell memory formation after mild COVID-19. In TCRdb, the 5' RACE reads were re-called with MiXCR into one record per CDR3 protein. Here the sample spans around 340,000 distinct CDR3 sequences, roughly 15% being singletons. The sample taken for sequencing was PBMCs or a T cell subset sorted from them (not recorded which). The receptors come from a man between 18 and 35 years old who had mild COVID-19 (a few samples of this study predate the infection). Cell type and time point are not known.

The rearrangement joins TRBV5-1 to TRBJ2-2; no firm D call. V lost 4 bases, J lost 2 bases, and 9 bases lay in between. The CDR3 is 14 residues long. Germline V lookup: CDR1 SGHRS, CDR2 YFSETQ. CDR3 sequence: CASSLGYNTGELFF. CDR3 DNA: TGCGCCAGCAGCCTGGGTTACAACACCGGGGAGCTGTTTTTT.

V is TRBV7-2 and J is TRBJ1-5; D gene uncertain. The V end was cut by 1 base, the J end by 4 bases, with 14 bases between. Germline assignment: CDR1 SGHTA and CDR2 FQGNSA. This CDR3 is 16 amino acids long. The CDR3 protein is CASSLGGGAGNQPQHF. Written as DNA, the CDR3 is TGTGCCAGCAGCTTAGGAGGTGGCGCGGGAAATCAGCCCCAGCATTTT.

A single count supports this clonotype. This rearrangement joins TRBV11-1 to TRBJ2-2; TRBD1 aligns across 7 bases. Unmatched junction bases numbered 6, after V lost 1 base and J lost 4 bases. This CDR3 is 16 amino acids long. The germline V gene encodes CDR1 SGHAT and CDR2 FQDESV (reference sequence). CDR3 protein: CASSLGQGGGTGELFF. The DNA for the CDR3 is TGTGCCAGCAGCTTAGGACAGGGTGGCGGCACCGGGGAGCTGTTTTTT.

The V call is TRBV28, the J call TRBJ1-1; TRBD1 matches at 8 bases. The germline V gene encodes CDR1 MDHEN and CDR2 SYDVKM. J gave up 3 bases and V 1 base, and 22 bases lay outside the gene matches. The CDR3 is 21 amino acids. The CDR3 sequence is CASSLFSEIRQGKGSDTEAFF. CDR3 nucleotides: TGTGCCAGCAGTTTATTCTCTGAGATAAGACAGGGGAAGGGGTCGGACACTGAAGCTTTCTTT.

This clonotype was seen a few times. V is TRBV6-6 and J is TRBJ2-7, with 9 bases that match TRBD2. Germline lookup yields CDR1 MNHNY and CDR2 SVGAGI (reference sequence). Losses at the gene ends were 5 bases for V and 0 bases for J; bases not matched to a gene: 8. The CDR3 is 16 amino acids. The CDR3: CASSLAGLASSYEQYF. DNA of the CDR3: TGTGCCAGCAGTCTAGCCGGACTAGCGAGCTCCTACGAGCAGTACTTC.

This clonotype came up many times. CDR3 amino acids: CASSDQPTGTGNEQFF. CDR3 sequence (DNA): TGTGCCAGCAGCGACCAGCCAACAGGGACAGGCAATGAGCAGTTCTTC. This sequence joins TRBV7-2 and TRBJ2-1, with 8 bases aligning to TRBD1. The CDR3 has 16 residues. Germline V CDR1 and CDR2: SGHTA, FQGNSA. J gave up 6 bases and V 5 bases, and 12 bases lay outside the gene matches. Variable domain in full (rest from reference TRBV7-2 and TRBJ2-1): GAGVSQSPSNKVTEKGKDVELRCDPISGHTALYWYRQSLGQGLEFLIYFQGNSAPDKSGLPSDRFSAERTGGSVSTLTIQRTQQEDSAVYLCASSDQPTGTGNEQFFGPGTRLTVL.

J is TRBJ2-7 and V is TRBV6-2 or TRBV6-3, with no clear D. The germline gives CDR1 MNHEY, CDR2 SVGEGT. V was shortened by 5 bases and J by 2 bases, with 10 bases between the two germline ends. This CDR3 is built from 13 residues. As DNA, the CDR3 is TGTGCCAGCAGTGACCGGAGTCCCTACGAGCAGTACGTC. Protein: CASSDRSPYEQYV.

This clonotype was seen only a few times. The rearrangement joins TRBV29-1 to TRBJ2-3, with D possibly matching TRBD2 (5 bases). Germline CDR1 reads SQVTM; CDR2 reads ANQGSEA. The CDR3 length is 12 residues. The V end was cut by 1 base, the J end by 4 bases, with 6 bases between. CDR3 in DNA: TGCAGCGTTGAAGCGGAGGCAGATACGCAGTATTTT. As protein: CSVEAEADTQYF.

This clonotype was picked up a small number of times. J is TRBJ1-2 and V is TRBV7-9; D unresolved. Germline V gives CDR1 SEHNR, CDR2 FQNEAQ (reference sequence). The CDR3 extends over 14 amino acids. V was shortened by 3 bases and J by 5 bases, with 13 bases between the two germline ends. The chain's CDR3 is CASSLEDGRYGYTF. In nucleotides, the CDR3 is TGTGCCAGCAGCTTGGAAGACGGCCGATATGGCTACACCTTC.

In its sample, this clonotype was seen a few times. The CDR3 here is CSATGPEQYF. DNA of the CDR3: TGCAGTGCTACTGGTCCCGAGCAGTACTTC. The chain carries TRBV20-1 and TRBJ2-7; D gene ambiguous. The CDR3 is 10 residues long. V was pared by 4 bases and J by 6 bases, with 7 bases between. CDR1 and CDR2 from the germline V gene are DFQATT and SNEGSKA (reference sequence).

This clonotype has more than one count but fewer than ten. The chain couples TRBV5-1 to TRBJ2-3, with 8 bases matching TRBD1. The CDR3 runs 14 residues. With 5 bases clipped from V and 2 bases from J, the junction kept 4 bases outside the gene matches. Germline V lookup: CDR1 SGHRS, CDR2 YFSETQ. For the CDR3, the DNA is TGCGCCAGCAGTCCGGACAGGGCCACAGATACGCAGTATTTT. Encoded protein: CASSPDRATDTQYF.

In this sample, this clonotype turned up many times. The chain employs TRBV7-3 and TRBJ2-1; 7 nucleotides line up with TRBD2. The V gene's germline CDR1 is SGHTA and CDR2 FQGTGA. This CDR3 contains 16 residues. Trimming at V came to 4 bases and at J to 0 bases, leaving 6 bases not matched to a gene. The CDR3 loop is CASSYLAVSSYNEQFF. The DNA of the CDR3 is TGTGCCAGCAGCTACCTAGCGGTAAGCTCCTACAATGAGCAGTTCTTC.

V is TRBV29-1 and J is TRBJ2-4, with D possibly matching TRBD2 (6 bases). This CDR3 has 15 amino acids. Germline lookup yields CDR1 SQVTM and CDR2 ANQGSEA. Trimming shortened V by 6 bases and J by 3 bases, and 18 bases separated the two germline ends. In DNA, the CDR3 is TGCAGCGTAACCCCTCTAGCGATTGGCAAAAACATTCAGTACTTC. Encoded protein: CSVTPLAIGKNIQYF.

This chain uses TRBV24-1 with TRBJ2-3; D might be TRBD2 (6 bases). V gave up 2 bases and J gave up 3 bases, with 11 bases separating them. Germline CDR1 and CDR2: KGHDR and SFDVKD. This CDR3 has 15 residues. As DNA, the CDR3 is TGTGCCACCAGTGATTCGGGGGTTAGGACAGATACGCAGTATTTT. Translating it yields CATSDSGVRTDTQYF.

This chain connects TRBV15 to TRBJ1-2; no definite D call. CDR1 and CDR2 (germline): LNHNV, YYDKDF (reference sequence). Trimming removed 0 bases from V and 2 bases from J, with 13 bases in between. CDR3 size: 16 residues. The CDR3 region is CATSRDLVGQNYGYTF. The CDR3 bases are TGTGCCACCAGCAGAGATCTCGTTGGGCAGAACTATGGCTACACCTTC.

This clonotype was picked up a small number of times. The rearrangement joins TRBV3-1 to TRBJ2-3; 10 nucleotides match TRBD1. The germline CDR1 and CDR2 sequences are LGHDT and YNNKEL (reference sequence). CDR3 length: 17 residues. V shed 3 bases, J shed 2 bases, and the junction held 8 bases outside the gene matches. CDR3 loop: CASSHAGTGASTDTQYF. CDR3 bases: TGTGCCAGCAGCCACGCCGGGACAGGGGCCTCCACAGATACGCAGTATTTT.

The chain recombines TRBV18 with TRBJ2-5; D gene unclear. The V end was cut by 3 bases, the J end by 3 bases, with 8 bases between. From germline, CDR1 is KGHSH and CDR2 LQKENI. The CDR3 contains 13 residues. The CDR3 coding sequence is TGTGCCAGCTCACCCCGGTTGGAAGAGACCCAGTACTTC. This encodes CASSPRLEETQYF.

This clonotype came up a few times. The chain uses TRBV4-2 and TRBJ1-2, with a possible D match to TRBD1 (5 bases). Germline CDR1 LGHNA, CDR2 YNFKEQ. Deletions cut 3 bases from V and 2 bases from J, with 13 bases between. This CDR3 has 15 residues. The chain's CDR3 is CASSQEETENYGYTF. The CDR3 nucleotides are TGTGCCAGCAGCCAGGAAGAGACAGAGAACTATGGCTACACCTTC.

This clonotype was seen many times. The chain is built from TRBV12-3 or TRBV12-4 and TRBJ1-5; 8 bases are a match to TRBD1. CDR3 length: 15 amino acids. The V segment lost 5 bases and the J segment 6 bases; nucleotides outside the gene matches: 9. The CDR3 nucleotides read TGTGCCAGCAGTCAGAGACAGGGGTTCGCTCAGCCCCAGCATTTT. It encodes CASSQRQGFAQPQHF.

In its sample, this clonotype was seen many times. The chain links TRBV7-3 to TRBJ2-5; D is unclear. The CDR3 is 13 residues long. Germline V gene lookup returns CDR1 SGHTA and CDR2 FQGTGA. Trimming took off 1 base at V and 4 bases at J, with 7 bases between the two ends. CDR3 amino acids: CASSLSRGETQYF. For the CDR3, the DNA is TGTGCCAGCAGCTTAAGTCGAGGAGAGACCCAGTACTTC.

The chain recombines TRBV12-3 or TRBV12-4 with TRBJ1-6; D is ambiguous. Between the trimmed V and J ends, which lost 8 bases and 9 bases, there was a span of 14 bases. The CDR3 length is 13 residues. The CDR3 coding sequence is TGTGCCAGCGTAAGCGGAGTCGGTTCACCCCTCCACTTT. It yields the protein CASVSGVGSPLHF.

This clonotype was seen more than once but under ten times. The V call is TRBV18, the J call TRBJ1-2; 7 bases map to TRBD1. V shed 3 bases and J 5 bases; nucleotides not matched to a gene: 18. CDR3 size: 18 residues. The germline V gene has CDR1 KGHSH and CDR2 LQKENI. Written as DNA, the CDR3 is TGTGCCAGCTCACCGTCCGTCGGCGGAACAGGGGAGGCTTATGGCTACACCTTC. Amino acid sequence: CASSPSVGGTGEAYGYTF.

The table lists this clonotype with a few counts. This chain connects TRBV4-2 to TRBJ2-3; no reliable D call. Trimming cost V 1 base and J 4 bases, with 6 bases left between them. This CDR3 has 13 residues. Per germline, CDR1 LGHNA and CDR2 YNFKEQ. In DNA, the CDR3 is TGTGCCAGCAGCCAAGGCTTGCCAGATACGCAGTATTTT. The encoded protein is CASSQGLPDTQYF.

This chain joins TRBV4-2 and TRBJ2-5; D perhaps matches TRBD2 (5 bases). Per germline, CDR1 LGHNA and CDR2 YNFKEQ. The CDR3 spans 17 residues. Trimming shortened V by 1 base and J by 3 bases, and 18 bases separated the two germline ends. CDR3 sequence reads: CASSQGSYGSGEETQYF. CDR3 in DNA: TGTGCCAGCAGCCAAGGGAGTTACGGCAGCGGAGAAGAGACCCAGTACTTC.

J is TRBJ2-5 and V is TRBV5-1, with 8 bases aligning to TRBD1. The CDR3 runs to 17 residues. After removal of 0 bases from V and 1 base from J, the junction contained 8 bases not matched to a gene. From germline, CDR1 is SGHRS and CDR2 YFSETQ. The DNA for the CDR3 is TGCGCCAGCAGCTTGGATTTTCAAGACAGGGGCCAAGAGACCCAGTACTTC. This codes for CASSLDFQDRGQETQYF.